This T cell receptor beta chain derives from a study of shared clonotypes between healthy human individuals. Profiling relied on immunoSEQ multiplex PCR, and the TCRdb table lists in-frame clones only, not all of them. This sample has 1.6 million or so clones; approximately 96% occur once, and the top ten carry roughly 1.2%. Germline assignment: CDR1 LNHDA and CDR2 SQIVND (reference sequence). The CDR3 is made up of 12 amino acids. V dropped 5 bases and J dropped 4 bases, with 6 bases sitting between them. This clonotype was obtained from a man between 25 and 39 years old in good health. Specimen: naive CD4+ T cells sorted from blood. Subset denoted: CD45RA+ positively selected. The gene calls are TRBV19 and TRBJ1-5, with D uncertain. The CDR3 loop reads CASSVRNQPQHF. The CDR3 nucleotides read TGTGCCAGTAGTGTTCGTAATCAGCCCCAGCATTTT.